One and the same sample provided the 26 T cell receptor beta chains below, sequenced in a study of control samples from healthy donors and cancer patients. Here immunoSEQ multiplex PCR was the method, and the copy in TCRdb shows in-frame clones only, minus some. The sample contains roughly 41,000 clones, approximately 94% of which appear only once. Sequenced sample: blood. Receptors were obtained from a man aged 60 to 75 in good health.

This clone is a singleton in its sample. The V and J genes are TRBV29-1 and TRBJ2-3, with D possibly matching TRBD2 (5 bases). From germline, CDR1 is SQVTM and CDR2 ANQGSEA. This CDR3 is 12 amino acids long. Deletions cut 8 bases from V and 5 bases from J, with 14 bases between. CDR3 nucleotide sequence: TGCAGCCCCGCAGCGGCGGGAGATACGCAGTATTTT. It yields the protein CSPAAAGDTQYF.

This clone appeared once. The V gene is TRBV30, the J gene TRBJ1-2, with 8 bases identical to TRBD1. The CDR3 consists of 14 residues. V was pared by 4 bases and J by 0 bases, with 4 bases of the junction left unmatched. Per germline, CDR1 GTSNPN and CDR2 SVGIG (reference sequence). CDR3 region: CAWMDRDTNYGYTF. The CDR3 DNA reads TGTGCCTGGATGGACAGGGATACTAACTATGGCTACACCTTC. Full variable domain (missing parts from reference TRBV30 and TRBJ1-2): SQTIHQWPATLVQPVGSPLSLECTVEGTSNPNLYWYRQAAGRGLQLLFYSVGIGQISSEVPQNLSASRPQDRQFILSSKKLLLSDSGFYLCAWMDRDTNYGYTFGSGTRLTVV.

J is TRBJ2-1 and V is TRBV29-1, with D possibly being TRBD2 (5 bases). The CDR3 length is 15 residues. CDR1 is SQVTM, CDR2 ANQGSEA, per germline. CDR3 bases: TGCAGTGTCAACGGCGGGCGGAGCTCCTACAATGAGCAGTTCTTC. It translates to CSVNGGRSSYNEQFF.

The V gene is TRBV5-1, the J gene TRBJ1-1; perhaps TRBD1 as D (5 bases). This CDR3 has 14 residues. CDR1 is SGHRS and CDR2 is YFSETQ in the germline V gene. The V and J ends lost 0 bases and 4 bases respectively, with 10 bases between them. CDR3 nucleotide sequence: TGCGCCAGCAGCTTGGAGCGAGGGGTCACTGAAGCTTTCTTT. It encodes CASSLERGVTEAFF. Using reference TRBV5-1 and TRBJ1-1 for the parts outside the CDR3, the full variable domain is KAGVTQTPRYLIKTRGQQVTLSCSPISGHRSVSWYQQTPGQGLQFLFEYFSETQRNKGNFPGRFSGRQFSNSRSEMNVSTLELGDSALYLCASSLERGVTEAFFGQGTRLTVV.

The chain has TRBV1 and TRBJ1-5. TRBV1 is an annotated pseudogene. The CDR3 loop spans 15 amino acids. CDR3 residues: CTSSQEGIGNQPQHF. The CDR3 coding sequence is TGCACCAGCAGCCAAGAGGGGATCGGCAATCAGCCCCAGCATTTT.

The DNA of the CDR3 is TGTGCCAGCAGCCGGACCGGGGGTCTCGAAACATATGGCTACACCTTC. Amino acids: CASSRTGGLETYGYTF. The chain links TRBV7-8 to TRBJ1-2; D is perhaps TRBD1 (5 bases). CDR3 length: 16 amino acids. Germline V gives CDR1 SGHVS, CDR2 FQNEAQ. V gave up 5 bases and J gave up 5 bases, with 21 bases separating them.

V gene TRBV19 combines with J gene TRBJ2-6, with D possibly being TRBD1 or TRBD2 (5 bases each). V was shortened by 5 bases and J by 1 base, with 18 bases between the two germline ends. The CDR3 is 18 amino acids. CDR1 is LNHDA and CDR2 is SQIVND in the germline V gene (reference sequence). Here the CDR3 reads CASSGTRGRGSGANVLTF. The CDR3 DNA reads TGTGCCAGTAGTGGGACCCGGGGCCGGGGATCTGGGGCCAACGTCCTGACTTTC.

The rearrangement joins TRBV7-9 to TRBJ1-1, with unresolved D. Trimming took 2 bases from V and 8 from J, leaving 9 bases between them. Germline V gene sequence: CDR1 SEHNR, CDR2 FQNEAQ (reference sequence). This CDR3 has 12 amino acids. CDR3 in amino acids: CASSLRTDEAFF. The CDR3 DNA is TGTGCCAGCAGCTTACGGACGGACGAAGCTTTCTTT.

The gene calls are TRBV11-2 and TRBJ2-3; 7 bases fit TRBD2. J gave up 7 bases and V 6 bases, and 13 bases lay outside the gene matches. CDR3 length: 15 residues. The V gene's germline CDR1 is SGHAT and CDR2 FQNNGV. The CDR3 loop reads CASSITSDAPHTQYF. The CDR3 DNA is TGTGCCAGCAGTATCACTAGCGATGCCCCCCATACGCAGTATTTT.

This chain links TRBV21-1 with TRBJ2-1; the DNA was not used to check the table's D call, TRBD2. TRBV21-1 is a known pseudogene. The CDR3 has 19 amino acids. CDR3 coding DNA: TGTGCCAGCAGCACCCTCTGGGGACTAGCGGGCCCCCCACCTCCGGAGCAGTTCTTC. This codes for CASSTLWGLAGPPPPEQFF.

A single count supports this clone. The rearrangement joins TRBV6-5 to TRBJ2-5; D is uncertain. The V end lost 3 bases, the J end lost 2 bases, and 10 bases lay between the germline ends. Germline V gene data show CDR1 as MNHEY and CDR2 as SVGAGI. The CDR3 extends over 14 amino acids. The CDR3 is CASSYGGSQETQYF. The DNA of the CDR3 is TGTGCCAGCAGTTATGGCGGCTCTCAAGAGACCCAGTACTTC.

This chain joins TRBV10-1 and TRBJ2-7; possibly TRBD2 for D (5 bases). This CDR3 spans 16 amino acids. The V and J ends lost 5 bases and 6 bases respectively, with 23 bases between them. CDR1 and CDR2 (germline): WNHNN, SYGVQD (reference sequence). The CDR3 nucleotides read TGCGCCAGCAGTACATACAAGGCCGGGGTTGAAGGCGAGCAGTACTTC. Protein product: CASSTYKAGVEGEQYF.

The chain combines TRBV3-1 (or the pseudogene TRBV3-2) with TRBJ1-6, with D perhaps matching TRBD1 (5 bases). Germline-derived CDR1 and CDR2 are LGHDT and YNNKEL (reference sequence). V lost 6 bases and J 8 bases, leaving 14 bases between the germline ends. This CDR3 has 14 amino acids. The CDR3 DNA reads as TGTGCCAGCAGTTCAAGGGGCAGCGATTCACCCCTCCACTTT. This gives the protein CASSSRGSDSPLHF.

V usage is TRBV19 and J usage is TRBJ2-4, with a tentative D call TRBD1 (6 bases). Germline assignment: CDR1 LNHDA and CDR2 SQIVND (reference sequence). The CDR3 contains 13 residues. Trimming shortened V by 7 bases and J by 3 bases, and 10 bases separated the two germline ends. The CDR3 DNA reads TGTGCCAGTAAGGCAGGGGTCAAAAACATTCAGTACTTC. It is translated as CASKAGVKNIQYF.

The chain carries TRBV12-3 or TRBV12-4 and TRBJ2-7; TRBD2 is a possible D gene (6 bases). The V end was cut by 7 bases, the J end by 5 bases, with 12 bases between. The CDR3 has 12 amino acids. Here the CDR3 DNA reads TGTGCCAGCACCTGGGGCGGGGACGAGCAGTACTTC. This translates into CASTWGGDEQYF.

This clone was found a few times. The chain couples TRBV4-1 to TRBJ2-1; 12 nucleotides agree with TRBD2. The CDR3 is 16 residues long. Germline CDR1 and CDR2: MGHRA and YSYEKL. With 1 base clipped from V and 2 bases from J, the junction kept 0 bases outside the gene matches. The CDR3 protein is CASSQGTSGAYNEQFF. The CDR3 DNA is TGCGCCAGCAGCCAAGGGACTAGCGGGGCCTACAATGAGCAGTTCTTC.

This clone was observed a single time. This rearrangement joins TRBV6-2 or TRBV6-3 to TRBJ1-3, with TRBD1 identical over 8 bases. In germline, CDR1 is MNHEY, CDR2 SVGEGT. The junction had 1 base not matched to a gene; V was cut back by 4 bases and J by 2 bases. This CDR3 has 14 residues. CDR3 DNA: TGTGCCAGCAGTTCGACAGGGGCTGGAAACACCATATATTTT. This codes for CASSSTGAGNTIYF.

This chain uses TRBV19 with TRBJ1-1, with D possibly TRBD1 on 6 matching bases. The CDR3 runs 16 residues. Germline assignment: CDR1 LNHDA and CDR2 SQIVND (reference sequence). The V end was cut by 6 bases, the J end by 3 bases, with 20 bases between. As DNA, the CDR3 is TGTGCCAGTAGCCCTCGGATAGGGGGGGGCTACACTGAAGCTTTCTTT. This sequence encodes CASSPRIGGGYTEAFF.

The CDR3 spells CASSLTGTTDTQYF. CDR3 nucleotides: TGTGCCAGCAGCTTAACGGGAACCACAGATACGCAGTATTTT. V gene TRBV7-9 combines with J gene TRBJ2-3, with D maybe TRBD2 (5 bases). V was clipped by 2 bases and J by 2 bases, with 8 bases between them. Germline CDR1 and CDR2: SEHNR and FQNEAQ (reference sequence). The CDR3 is 14 residues long.

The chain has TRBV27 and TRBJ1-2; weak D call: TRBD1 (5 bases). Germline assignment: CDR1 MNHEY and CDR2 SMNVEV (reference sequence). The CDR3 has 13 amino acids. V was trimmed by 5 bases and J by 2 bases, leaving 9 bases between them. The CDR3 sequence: CASSMEGNYGYTF. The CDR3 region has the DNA TGTGCCAGCAGTATGGAGGGGAACTATGGCTACACCTTC.

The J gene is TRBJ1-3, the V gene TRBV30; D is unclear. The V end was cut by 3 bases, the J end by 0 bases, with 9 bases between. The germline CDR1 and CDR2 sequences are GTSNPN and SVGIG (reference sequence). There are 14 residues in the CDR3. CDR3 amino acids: CAWRGWASGNTIYF. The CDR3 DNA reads TGTGCCTGGAGGGGGTGGGCCTCTGGAAACACCATATATTTT.

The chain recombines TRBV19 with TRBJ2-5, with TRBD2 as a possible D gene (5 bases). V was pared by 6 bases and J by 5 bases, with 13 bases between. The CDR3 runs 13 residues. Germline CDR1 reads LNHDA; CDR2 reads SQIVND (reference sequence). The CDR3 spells CASRAGLGETQYF. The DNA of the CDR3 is TGTGCCAGTAGGGCGGGTCTAGGGGAGACCCAGTACTTC.

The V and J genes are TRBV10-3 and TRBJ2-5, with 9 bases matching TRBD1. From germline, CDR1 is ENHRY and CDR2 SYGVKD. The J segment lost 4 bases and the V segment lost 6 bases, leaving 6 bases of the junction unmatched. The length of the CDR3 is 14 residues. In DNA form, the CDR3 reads TGTGCCATCAGGGCCGGGACAGGGTCAGAGACCCAGTACTTC. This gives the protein CAIRAGTGSETQYF.

CDR3 amino acids: CASSLIGTDADTQYF. The CDR3 DNA follows: TGTGCCAGCAGCTTAATCGGGACGGACGCAGATACGCAGTATTTT. The chain is built from TRBV11-2 and TRBJ2-3, with D perhaps given as TRBD1 or TRBD2 (5 bases each). CDR3 length: 15 amino acids. CDR1 SGHAT and CDR2 FQNNGV come from the germline V gene. V gave up 2 bases and J gave up 4 bases, with 13 bases separating them.

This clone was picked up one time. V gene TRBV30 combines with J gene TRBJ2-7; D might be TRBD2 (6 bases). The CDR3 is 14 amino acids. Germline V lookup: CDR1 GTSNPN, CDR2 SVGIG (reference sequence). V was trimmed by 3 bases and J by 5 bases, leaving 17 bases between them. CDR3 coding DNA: TGTGCCTGGAGCGCCACCGCCCAGCGGGACGAGCAGTACTTC. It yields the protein CAWSATAQRDEQYF.

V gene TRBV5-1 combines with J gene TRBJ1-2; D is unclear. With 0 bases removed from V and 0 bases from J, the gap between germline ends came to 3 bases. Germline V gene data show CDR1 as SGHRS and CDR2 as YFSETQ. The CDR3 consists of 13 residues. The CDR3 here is CASSLVTNYGYTF. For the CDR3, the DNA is TGCGCCAGCAGCTTGGTGACTAACTATGGCTACACCTTC.